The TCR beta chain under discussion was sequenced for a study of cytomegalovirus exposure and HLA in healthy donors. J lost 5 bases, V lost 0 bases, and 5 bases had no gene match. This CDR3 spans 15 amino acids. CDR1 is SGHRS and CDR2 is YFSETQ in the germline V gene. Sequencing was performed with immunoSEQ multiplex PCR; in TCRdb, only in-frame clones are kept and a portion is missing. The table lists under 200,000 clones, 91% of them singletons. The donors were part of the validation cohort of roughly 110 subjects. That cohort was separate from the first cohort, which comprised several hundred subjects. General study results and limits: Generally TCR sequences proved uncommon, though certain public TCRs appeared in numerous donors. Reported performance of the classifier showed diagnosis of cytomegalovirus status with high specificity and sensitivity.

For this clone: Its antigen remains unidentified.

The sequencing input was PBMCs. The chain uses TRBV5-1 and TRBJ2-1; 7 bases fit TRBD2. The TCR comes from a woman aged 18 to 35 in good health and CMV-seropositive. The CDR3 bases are TGCGCCAGCAGCTTGGTGGTAGCGGGTCACAATGAGCAGTTCTTC. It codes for CASSLVVAGHNEQFF.